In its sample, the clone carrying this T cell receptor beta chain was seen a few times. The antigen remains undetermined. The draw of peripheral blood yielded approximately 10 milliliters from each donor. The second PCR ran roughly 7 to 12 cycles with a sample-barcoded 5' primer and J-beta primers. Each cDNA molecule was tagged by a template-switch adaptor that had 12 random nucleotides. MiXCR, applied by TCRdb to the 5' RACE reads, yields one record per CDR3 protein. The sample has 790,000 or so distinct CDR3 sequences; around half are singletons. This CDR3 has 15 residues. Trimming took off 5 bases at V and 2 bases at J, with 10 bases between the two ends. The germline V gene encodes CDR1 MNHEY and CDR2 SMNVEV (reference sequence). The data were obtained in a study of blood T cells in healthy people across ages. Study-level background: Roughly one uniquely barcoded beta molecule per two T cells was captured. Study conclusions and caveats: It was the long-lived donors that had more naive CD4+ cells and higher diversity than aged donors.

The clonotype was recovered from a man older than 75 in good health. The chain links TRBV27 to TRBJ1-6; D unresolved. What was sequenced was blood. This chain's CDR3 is CASSPSGPYNSPLHF. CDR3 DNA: TGTGCCAGCAGTCCCTCCGGCCCCTATAATTCACCCCTCCACTTT.